Given below is one T cell receptor (beta chain) in context. This CDR3 spans 17 amino acids. Germline CDR1 reads KGHSH; CDR2 reads LQKENI. V was cut by 1 base and J by 0 bases, with 12 bases left in between. These data belong to a study of blood T cell repertoires in COVID-19. TCRdb keeps only in-frame clones here, not all; method: immunoSEQ multiplex PCR. The sample includes roughly 200,000 clones, roughly 84% of them seen just once. This chain links TRBV18 with TRBJ2-2; the D gene is possibly TRBD2 (6 bases). The receptor was derived from a human donor in a cohort sampled during active COVID-19. What was sequenced was peripheral blood. CDR3: CASSPRASETNTGELFF. CDR3 nucleotides: TGTGCCAGCTCACCACGCGCTAGCGAAACGAACACCGGGGAGCTGTTTTTT.